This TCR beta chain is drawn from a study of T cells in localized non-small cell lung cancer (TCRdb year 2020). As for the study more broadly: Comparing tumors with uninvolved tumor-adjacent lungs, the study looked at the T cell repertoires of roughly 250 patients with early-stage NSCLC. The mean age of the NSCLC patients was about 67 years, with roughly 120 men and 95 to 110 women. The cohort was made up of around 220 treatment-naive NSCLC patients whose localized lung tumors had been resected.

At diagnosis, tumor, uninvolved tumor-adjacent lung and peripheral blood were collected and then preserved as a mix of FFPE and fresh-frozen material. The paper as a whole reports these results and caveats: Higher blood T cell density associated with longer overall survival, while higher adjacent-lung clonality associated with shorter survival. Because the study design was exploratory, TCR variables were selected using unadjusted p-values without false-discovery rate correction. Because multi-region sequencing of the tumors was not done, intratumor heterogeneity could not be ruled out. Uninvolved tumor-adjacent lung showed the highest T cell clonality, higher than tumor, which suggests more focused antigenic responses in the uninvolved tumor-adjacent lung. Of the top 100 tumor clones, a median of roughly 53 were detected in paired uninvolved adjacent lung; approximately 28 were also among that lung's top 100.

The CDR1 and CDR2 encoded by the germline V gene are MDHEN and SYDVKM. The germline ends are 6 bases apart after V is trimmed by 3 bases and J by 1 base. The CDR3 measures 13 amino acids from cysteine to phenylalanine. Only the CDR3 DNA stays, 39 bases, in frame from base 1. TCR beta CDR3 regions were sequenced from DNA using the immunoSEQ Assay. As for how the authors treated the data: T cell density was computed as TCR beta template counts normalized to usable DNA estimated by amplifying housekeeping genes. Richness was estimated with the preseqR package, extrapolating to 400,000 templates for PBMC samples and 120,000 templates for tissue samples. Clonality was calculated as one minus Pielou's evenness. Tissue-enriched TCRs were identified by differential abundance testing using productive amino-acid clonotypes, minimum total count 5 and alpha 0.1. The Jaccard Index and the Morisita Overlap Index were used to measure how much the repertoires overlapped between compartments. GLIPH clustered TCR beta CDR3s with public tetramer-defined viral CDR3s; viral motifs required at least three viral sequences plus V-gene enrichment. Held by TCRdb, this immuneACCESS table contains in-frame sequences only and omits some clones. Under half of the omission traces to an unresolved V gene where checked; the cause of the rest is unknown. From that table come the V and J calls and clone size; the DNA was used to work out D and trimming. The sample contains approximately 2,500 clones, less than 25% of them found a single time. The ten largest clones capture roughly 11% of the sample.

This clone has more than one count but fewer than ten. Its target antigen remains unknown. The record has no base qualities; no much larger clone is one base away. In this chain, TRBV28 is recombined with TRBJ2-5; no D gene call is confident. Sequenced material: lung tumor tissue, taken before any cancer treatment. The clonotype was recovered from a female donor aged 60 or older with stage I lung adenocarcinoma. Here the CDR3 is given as CASSFGSQETQYF. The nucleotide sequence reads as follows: TGTGCCAGCAGTTTTGGTTCCCAAGAGACCCAGTACTTC. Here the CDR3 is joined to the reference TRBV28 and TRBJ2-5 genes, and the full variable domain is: DVKVTQSSRYLVKRTGEKVFLECVQDMDHENMFWYRQDPGLGLRLIYFSYDVKMKEKGDIPEGYSVSREKKERFSLILESASTNQTSMYLCASSFGSQETQYFGPGTRLLVL.